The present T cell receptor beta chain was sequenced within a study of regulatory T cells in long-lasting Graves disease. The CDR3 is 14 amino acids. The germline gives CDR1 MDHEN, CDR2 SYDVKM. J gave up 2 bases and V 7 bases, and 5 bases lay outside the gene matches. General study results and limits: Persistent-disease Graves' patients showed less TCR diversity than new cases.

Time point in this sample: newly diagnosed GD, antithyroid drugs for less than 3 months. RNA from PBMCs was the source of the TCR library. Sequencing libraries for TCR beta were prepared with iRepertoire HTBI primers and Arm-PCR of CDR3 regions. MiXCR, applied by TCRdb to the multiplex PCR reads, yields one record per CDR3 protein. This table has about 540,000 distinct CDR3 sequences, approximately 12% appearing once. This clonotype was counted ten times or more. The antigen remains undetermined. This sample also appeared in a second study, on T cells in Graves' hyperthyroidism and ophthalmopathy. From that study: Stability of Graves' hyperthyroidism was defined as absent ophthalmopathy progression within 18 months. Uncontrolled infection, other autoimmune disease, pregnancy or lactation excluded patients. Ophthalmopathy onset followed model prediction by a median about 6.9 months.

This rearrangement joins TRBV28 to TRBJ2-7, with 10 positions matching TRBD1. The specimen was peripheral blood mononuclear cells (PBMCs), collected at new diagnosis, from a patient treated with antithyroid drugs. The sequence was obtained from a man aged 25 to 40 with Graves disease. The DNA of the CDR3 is TGTGCCAGCACCCGAGGGACAGGGGCCTACGAGCAGTACTTC. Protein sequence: CASTRGTGAYEQYF.